The table lists the clone carrying this T cell receptor (beta chain) with a count of one. The sample comes from a study of blood T cell repertoires in COVID-19. Original processing notes: Reference gene primer amplification gave nucleated cell count estimates. Sequenced by immunoSEQ multiplex PCR; TCRdb stores in-frame clones only, minus some. V and J calls and clone size are copied from that table; D and trimming were computed from the DNA. In the table there are 180,000 or so clones, 86% of which are singletons. V lost 3 bases and J lost 7, with 24 bases in between. CDR3 size: 18 residues. The V gene's germline CDR1 is SEHNR and CDR2 FQNEAQ (reference sequence).

Sequencing was done on a sample of peripheral blood. The rearrangement uses TRBV7-9 and TRBJ1-4, with D tentatively TRBD1 (6 bases). The sequence came from a young man with acute or convalescent COVID-19. Written as DNA, the CDR3 is TGTGCCAGCAGCTTCTTGGACTGGACAGCCGGAATGGGTGAAAAACTGTTTTTT. As protein: CASSFLDWTAGMGEKLFF.